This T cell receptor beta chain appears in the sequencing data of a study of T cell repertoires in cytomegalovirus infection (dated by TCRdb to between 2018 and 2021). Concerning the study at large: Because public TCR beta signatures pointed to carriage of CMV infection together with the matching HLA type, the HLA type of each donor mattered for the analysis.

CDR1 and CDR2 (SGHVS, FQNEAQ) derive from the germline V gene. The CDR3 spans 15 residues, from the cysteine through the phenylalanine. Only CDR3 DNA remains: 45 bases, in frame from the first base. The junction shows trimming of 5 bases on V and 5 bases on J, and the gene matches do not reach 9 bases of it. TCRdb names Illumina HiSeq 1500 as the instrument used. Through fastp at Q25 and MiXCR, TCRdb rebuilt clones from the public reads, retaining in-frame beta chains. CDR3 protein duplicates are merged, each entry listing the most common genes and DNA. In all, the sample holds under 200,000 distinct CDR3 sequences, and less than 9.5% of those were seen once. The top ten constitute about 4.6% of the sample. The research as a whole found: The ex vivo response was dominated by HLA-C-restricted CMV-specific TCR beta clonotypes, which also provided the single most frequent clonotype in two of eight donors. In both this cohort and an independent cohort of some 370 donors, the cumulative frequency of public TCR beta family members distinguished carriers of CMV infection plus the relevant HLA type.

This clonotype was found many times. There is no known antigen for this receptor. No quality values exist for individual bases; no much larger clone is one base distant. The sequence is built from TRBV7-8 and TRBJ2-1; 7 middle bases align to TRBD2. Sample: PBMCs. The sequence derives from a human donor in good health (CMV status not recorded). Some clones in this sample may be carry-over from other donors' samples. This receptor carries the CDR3 CASSRGGVADNEQFF. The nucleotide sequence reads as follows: TGTGCCAGCAGCCGGGGAGGGGTCGCGGACAATGAGCAGTTCTTC.